These 26 T cell receptor beta chains came from one sample sequenced in a study of identical twins. One entry per CDR3 protein, called by TCRdb with MiXCR from the 5' RACE reads. The sample carries fewer than 550,000 distinct CDR3 sequences, roughly 15% recorded once. These records were also assigned to another study, of yellow fever vaccine responses in identical twins.

The sample comprised CD4+ T cells sorted from blood. Receptor source: a woman aged 18-35 years in good health.

The chain recombines TRBV6-5 with TRBJ2-7; D gene ambiguous. The length of the CDR3 is 15 residues. Per the germline V gene, CDR1 is MNHEY and CDR2 is SVGAGI. Trimming pared 2 bases from V and 0 bases from J, leaving 11 bases between. Here the CDR3 reads CASSYGVRSSYEQYV. Here the CDR3 DNA reads TGTGCCAGCAGTTACGGGGTCCGGAGCTCCTACGAGCAGTACGTC.

The CDR3 sequence: CASSLRDLYSYNEQFF. DNA for the CDR3: TGTGCCAGCAGCTTACGGGACTTATACTCCTACAATGAGCAGTTCTTC. The chain links TRBV9 to TRBJ2-1, with D perhaps matching TRBD2 (6 bases). In germline, CDR1 is SGDLS, CDR2 YYNGEE. Trimming stripped 4 bases from V and 0 bases from J, with 14 bases between. The CDR3 runs to 16 residues.

At least ten counts were recorded for this clonotype. The CDR3 DNA is TGTGCCACCAGCAGGGGTCTTGCGAATGAGCAGTTCTTC. Protein: CATSRGLANEQFF. The chain joins TRBV15 to TRBJ2-1; D gene uncertain. The V end was cut by 3 bases, the J end by 7 bases, with 10 bases between. The CDR3 has 13 residues. Germline V gene sequence: CDR1 LNHNV, CDR2 YYDKDF (reference sequence). Filled out from reference TRBV15 and TRBJ2-1, the complete variable domain reads DAMVIQNPRYQVTQFGKPVTLSCSQTLNHNVMYWYQQKSSQAPKLLFHYYDKDFNNEADTPDNFQSRRPNTSFCFLDIRSPGLGDTAMYLCATSRGLANEQFFGPGTRLTVL.

This clonotype came up many times. The rearrangement links TRBV18 to TRBJ1-1; 9 nucleotides align to TRBD1. CDR3 length: 14 residues. With 8 bases clipped from V and 2 bases from J, the junction kept 6 bases outside the gene matches. Germline lookup yields CDR1 KGHSH and CDR2 LQKENI. CDR3 sequence: CASSPTGGNTEAFF. The CDR3 DNA reads as TGTGCCAGCAGTCCTACAGGGGGCAACACTGAAGCTTTCTTT. The whole variable domain, remainder taken from reference TRBV18 and TRBJ1-1, is NAGVMQNPRHLVRRRGQEARLRCSPMKGHSHVYWYRQLPEEGLKFMVYLQKENIIDESGMPKERFSAEFPKEGPSILRIQQVVRGDSAAYFCASSPTGGNTEAFFGQGTRLTVV.

The CDR3 spells CASSRGTLNTGELFF. The DNA for the CDR3 is TGCGCCAGCAGCCGAGGGACCCTGAACACCGGGGAGCTGTTTTTT. V is TRBV5-1 and J is TRBJ2-2, with D perhaps TRBD1 or TRBD2 (5 bases each). CDR1 SGHRS and CDR2 YFSETQ come from the germline V gene. CDR3 length: 15 residues. Between the trimmed V and J ends, which lost 4 bases and 1 base, there was a span of 11 bases. Supplemented by reference TRBV5-1 and TRBJ2-2, the full variable domain reads KAGVTQTPRYLIKTRGQQVTLSCSPISGHRSVSWYQQTPGQGLQFLFEYFSETQRNKGNFPGRFSGRQFSNSRSEMNVSTLELGDSALYLCASSRGTLNTGELFFGEGSRLTVL.

This clonotype has more than one count but fewer than ten. V usage is TRBV6-1 and J usage is TRBJ1-1; D gene unclear. Deletions cut 7 bases from V and 3 bases from J, with 12 bases between. This CDR3 has 13 residues. The germline V gene has CDR1 MNHNS and CDR2 SASEGT. The CDR3 here is CASTPERDTEAFF. The CDR3 region has the DNA TGTGCCAGCACCCCAGAGAGGGACACTGAAGCTTTCTTT.

In this sample, this clonotype turned up many times. The V call is TRBV12-3 or TRBV12-4, the J call TRBJ2-3; TRBD2 matches at 10 bases. Trimming cost V 5 bases and J 4 bases; bases outside gene matches: 6. The CDR3 is made up of 15 amino acids. DNA of the CDR3: TGTGCCAGCAGTCCCGGGACTAGCGTTTCAGATACGCAGTATTTT. Translation: CASSPGTSVSDTQYF.

The chain links TRBV7-6 to TRBJ2-1; 7 nucleotides line up with TRBD2. This CDR3 contains 15 residues. Germline CDR1 and CDR2: SGHVS and FNYEAQ. Germline trimming cut 7 bases from V and 3 bases from J; bases unmatched to any gene: 9. CDR3 coding DNA: TGTGCCAGCACCCCAGGCGGGGGTTTCTACAATGAGCAGTTCTTC. This translates into CASTPGGGFYNEQFF.

The sample holds many counts of this clonotype. The CDR3 spells CASRPGLAGYNEQFF. CDR3 nucleotides: TGTGCCAGCAGGCCGGGACTAGCTGGATACAATGAGCAGTTCTTC. The chain combines TRBV12-3 or TRBV12-4 with TRBJ2-1; 9 bases match TRBD2. The CDR3 consists of 15 residues. V dropped 6 bases and J dropped 4; count of bases not matched to a gene: 7.

This clonotype showed up many times. CDR3 loop: CASTPGASGLGELFF. The DNA for the CDR3 is TGTGCCAGCACCCCTGGAGCTAGCGGTTTAGGGGAGCTGTTTTTT. The rearrangement joins TRBV12-3 or TRBV12-4 to TRBJ2-2, with 7 bases lining up with TRBD2. V shed 7 bases and J 8 bases; nucleotides not matched to a gene: 13. CDR3 length equals 15 residues.

This clonotype was found a few times. The chain recombines TRBV2 with TRBJ2-7; 8 nucleotides line up with TRBD1. CDR1 SNHLY and CDR2 FYNNEI come from the germline V gene. V lost 6 bases and J lost 5; bases outside the gene matches: 6. The CDR3 runs 13 residues. The CDR3 spells CASSETGVHEQYV. The CDR3 bases are TGTGCCAGCAGCGAGACAGGGGTCCACGAGCAGTACGTC.

This clonotype came up a few times. CDR3 in DNA: TGTGCCAGCAGTTCCGGGACAGGGGGCAGGGGTGAAAAACTGTTTTTT. It encodes CASSSGTGGRGEKLFF. This sequence joins TRBV6-5 and TRBJ1-4, with 12 bases aligning to TRBD1. The trim removed 4 bases at V and 7 bases at J, leaving 7 bases unmatched. The CDR3 has 16 amino acids. Germline values: CDR1 MNHEY, CDR2 SVGAGI.

The chain couples TRBV7-2 to TRBJ1-5; D might be TRBD1 (5 bases). This CDR3 region has 15 residues. Germline V lookup: CDR1 SGHTA, CDR2 FQGNSA. With 3 bases removed from V and 1 base from J, the gap between germline ends came to 10 bases. CDR3 nucleotide sequence: TGTGCCAGCAGCTTTAGCGAGGGGAGCAATCAGCCCCAGCATTTT. Its translation: CASSFSEGSNQPQHF.

In this sample, this clonotype turned up many times. The genes are TRBV6-5 and TRBJ2-4; no definite D call. Trimming removed 0 bases at V and 0 bases at J, with 9 bases between. CDR3 length: 16 residues. CDR1 is MNHEY, CDR2 SVGAGI, per germline. The CDR3 sequence: CASSYSNTLAKNIQYF. CDR3 nucleotides: TGTGCCAGCAGTTACTCGAATACCCTAGCCAAAAACATTCAGTACTTC.

This chain uses TRBV6-1 with TRBJ2-2; 10 nucleotides agree with TRBD1. CDR3 length equals 15 residues. Germline V gives CDR1 MNHNS, CDR2 SASEGT. V trimming: 6 bases; J trimming: 4 bases; junction bases outside the gene matches: 5. CDR3 loop: CASRTGGSSTGELFF. The CDR3 DNA is TGTGCCAGCAGGACAGGGGGCAGTAGCACCGGGGAGCTGTTTTTT.

The rearrangement links TRBV15 to TRBJ1-3, with D maybe TRBD1 (5 bases). The V gene lost 0 bases and the J gene lost 2 bases, with 14 bases spanning the gap. The germline gives CDR1 LNHNV, CDR2 YYDKDF (reference sequence). The CDR3 length is 17 residues. CDR3 loop: CATSRDLGGIAGNTIYF. In DNA, the CDR3 is TGTGCCACCAGCAGAGATCTCGGGGGAATTGCTGGAAACACCATATATTTT.

In this sample, this clonotype turned up a few times. The chain couples TRBV20-1 to TRBJ2-7; D ambiguous. Germline V lookup: CDR1 DFQATT, CDR2 SNEGSKA (reference sequence). The CDR3 has 11 amino acids. The V end was cut by 3 bases, the J end by 4 bases, with 7 bases between. The CDR3 DNA sequence: TGCAGTGCTAGTAAACGATACGAGCAGTACTTC. The encoded protein is CSASKRYEQYF.

This clonotype was counted between two and nine times. The gene calls are TRBV12-3 or TRBV12-4 and TRBJ2-7; D is ambiguous. The CDR3 consists of 13 residues. Trimming left V 11 bases short and J 0 bases short, with 14 bases between. The CDR3 DNA sequence: TGTGCCTCGGGCGGATATAGCTCCTACGAGCAGTACTTC. It codes for CASGGYSSYEQYF.

In this sample, this clonotype turned up a few times. CDR3 sequence: CASSFQGQGSNSPLHF. The CDR3 DNA reads as TGCGCCAGCAGCTTCCAAGGACAGGGCAGTAATTCACCCCTCCACTTT. The chain joins TRBV5-1 to TRBJ1-6; the match to TRBD1 covers 8 bases. Trimming took 2 bases from V and 6 from J; bases not matched to a gene: 7. The V gene's germline CDR1 is SGHRS and CDR2 YFSETQ. The CDR3 consists of 16 residues.

This clonotype has only a few counts. The J gene is TRBJ2-5, the V gene TRBV5-8; D ambiguous. This CDR3 region has 17 residues. Germline CDR1 SGHTS, CDR2 YDEGEE. Trimming shortened V by 0 bases and J by 1 base, and 16 bases separated the two germline ends. The CDR3, as DNA: TGTGCCAGCAGCTTGGGTTACTACCTTGGCCGCCAAGAGACCCAGTACTTC. The encoded protein is CASSLGYYLGRQETQYF.

This clonotype was seen a handful of times. The V gene is TRBV28, the J gene TRBJ2-1; TRBD1 aligns across 11 bases. The CDR3 spans 15 residues. V lost 7 bases and J lost 6; bases outside the gene matches: 8. CDR1 is MDHEN, CDR2 SYDVKM, per germline. The CDR3 bases are TGTGCCAGCACCTCCTCGGGGACAGGGGGCAATGAGCAGTTCTTC. Protein: CASTSSGTGGNEQFF.

The rearrangement uses TRBV20-1 and TRBJ2-5; 8 nucleotides agree with TRBD1. J lost 4 bases, V lost 0 bases, and 16 bases had no gene match. CDR3 length equals 18 residues. Germline values: CDR1 DFQATT, CDR2 SNEGSKA (reference sequence). CDR3 nucleotide sequence: TGCAGTGCTAGAGACCCTTTCTTACCCCTCGACAGGGGAGAGACCCAGTACTTC. This gives the protein CSARDPFLPLDRGETQYF.

This clonotype was detected many times. In DNA, the CDR3 is TGTGCCAGCATTACGGGACAGGGGTGGACCGGGGAGCTGTTTTTT. Translated: CASITGQGWTGELFF. V is TRBV12-3 or TRBV12-4 and J is TRBJ2-2; 10 bases fit TRBD1. This CDR3 spans 15 amino acids. V was pared by 7 bases and J by 5 bases, with 7 bases of the junction left unmatched.

This sequence joins TRBV28 and TRBJ2-7; 7 nucleotides match TRBD1. J lost 0 bases, V lost 5 bases, and 10 bases had no gene match. This CDR3 region has 16 residues. Germline lookup yields CDR1 MDHEN and CDR2 SYDVKM. CDR3 in DNA: TGTGCCAGCAGTCCCACGGACAGGCCCTCCTCCTACGAGCAGTACGTC. Amino acids: CASSPTDRPSSYEQYV.

This clonotype was picked up a small number of times. V and J are TRBV12-3 or TRBV12-4 and TRBJ2-1; TRBD1 agrees at 9 bases. Unmatched junction bases numbered 6, after V lost 6 bases and J lost 0 bases. This CDR3 comprises 16 residues. The CDR3 nucleotides read TGTGCCAGCAGACTCGGGACAGGGAGCTCCTACAATGAGCAGTTCTTC. This encodes CASRLGTGSSYNEQFF.

This chain joins TRBV20-1 and TRBJ2-1; 12 nucleotides align to TRBD2. The length of the CDR3 is 17 residues. Germline V gene data show CDR1 as DFQATT and CDR2 as SNEGSKA (reference sequence). The ends lost 4 bases at V and 0 bases at J; junction bases unmatched: 7. The CDR3 sequence is CSATGLAGGGSYNEQFF. In nucleotides, the CDR3 is TGCAGTGCTACCGGGCTAGCGGGGGGGGGCTCCTACAATGAGCAGTTCTTC.